A single sample is the source of the 18 T cell receptor beta chains below, sequenced in a study of OX40 agonist ivuxolimab in advanced cancers. Produced via immunoSEQ multiplex PCR; TCRdb's table is partial and in-frame only. The profile shows more than 45,000 clones, about 83% of them singletons. The material was CD4+ or CD8+ T cells sorted from blood, obtained in a trial of the OX40 agonist ivuxolimab. These receptors were taken from an adult with an advanced solid tumor such as melanoma, head and neck, liver or kidney cancer.

The chain combines TRBV5-6 with TRBJ2-2; 8 bases match TRBD1. This CDR3 has 15 amino acids. V trimming: 2 bases; J trimming: 6 bases; junction bases outside the gene matches: 6. Per germline, CDR1 SGHDT and CDR2 YYEEEE. CDR3 in amino acids: CASSFGQGRAGELFF. CDR3 nucleotides: TGTGCCAGCAGCTTTGGACAGGGTAGAGCCGGGGAGCTGTTTTTT. The full variable domain, completed using reference TRBV5-6 and TRBJ2-2, is DAGVTQSPTHLIKTRGQQVTLRCSPKSGHDTVSWYQQALGQGPQFIFQYYEEEERQRGNFPDRFSGHQFPNYSSELNVNALLLGDSALYLCASSFGQGRAGELFFGEGSRLTVL.

The genes are TRBV6-5 and TRBJ2-7; D uncertain. Trimming left V 5 bases short and J 1 base short, with 9 bases between. Per the germline V gene, CDR1 is MNHEY and CDR2 is SVGAGI. The CDR3 spans 13 residues. The CDR3 nucleotides read TGTGCCAGCAGTCGGACGGCTTCCTACGAGCAGTACTTC. This sequence encodes CASSRTASYEQYF.

The chain is built from TRBV19 and TRBJ1-5, with D tentatively TRBD1 (5 bases). From germline, CDR1 is LNHDA and CDR2 SQIVND (reference sequence). Trimming stripped 5 bases from V and 5 bases from J, with 16 bases between. CDR3 length: 15 residues. The DNA of the CDR3 is TGTGCCAGTAGTTCCCGGGATCTGGGGGATCAGCCCCAGCATTTT. It codes for CASSSRDLGDQPQHF.

This chain uses TRBV6-5 with TRBJ1-5; 10 positions match TRBD1. This CDR3 is built from 16 residues. Germline assignment: CDR1 MNHEY and CDR2 SVGAGI. J lost 5 bases, V lost 4 bases, and 8 bases had no gene match. The CDR3 is CASSSTGGRGHQPQHF. CDR3 nucleotide sequence: TGTGCCAGCAGTTCGACAGGGGGCCGTGGGCATCAGCCCCAGCATTTT.

The V gene is TRBV5-1, the J gene TRBJ2-2; D remains ambiguous. This CDR3 is built from 14 residues. V lost 3 bases and J lost 2, with 8 bases in between. Germline V gives CDR1 SGHRS, CDR2 YFSETQ. The DNA of the CDR3 is TGCGCCAGCAGCTCTCCCGTCAACACCGGGGAGCTGTTTTTT. It codes for CASSSPVNTGELFF.

V gene TRBV30 combines with J gene TRBJ2-2; D uncertain. The CDR3 covers 15 residues. Trimming cost V 3 bases and J 0 bases, with 11 bases left between them. Germline CDR1 is GTSNPN and CDR2 is SVGIG (reference sequence). This CDR3 reads CAWRPPPSNTGELFF. CDR3 bases: TGTGCCTGGAGGCCCCCCCCCTCGAACACCGGGGAGCTGTTTTTT.

The rearrangement links TRBV18 to TRBJ2-5; 10 bases are shared with TRBD1. V shed 4 bases and J 3 bases; nucleotides not matched to a gene: 5. Germline-derived CDR1 and CDR2 are KGHSH and LQKENI. This CDR3 contains 15 residues. This CDR3 is CASSRGTGAEETQYF. The CDR3 region has the DNA TGTGCCAGCTCACGAGGGACAGGGGCCGAAGAGACCCAGTACTTC.

V is TRBV30 and J is TRBJ1-4, with D tentatively TRBD1 (5 bases). The CDR3 is 17 residues long. V lost 5 bases and J 4 bases, leaving 23 bases between the germline ends. The germline V gene has CDR1 GTSNPN and CDR2 SVGIG (reference sequence). CDR3 region: CAWGGAGPGVGNEKLFF. CDR3 bases: TGTGCCTGGGGGGGAGCGGGGCCCGGGGTTGGTAATGAAAAACTGTTTTTT.

The genes are TRBV6-6 and TRBJ2-3; the match to TRBD2 covers 8 bases. CDR1 and CDR2 from the germline V gene are MNHNY and SVGAGI (reference sequence). J was trimmed by 2 bases and V by 6 bases; bases with no gene match: 4. CDR3 length: 14 amino acids. CDR3 in amino acids: CASRRGDHTDTQYF. For the CDR3, the DNA is TGTGCCAGCAGGCGGGGGGATCACACAGATACGCAGTATTTT.

V and J are TRBV2 and TRBJ2-3; weak D call: TRBD1 (5 bases). Per the germline V gene, CDR1 is SNHLY and CDR2 is FYNNEI. The CDR3 is made up of 14 amino acids. V lost 7 bases, J lost 0 bases, and 11 bases lay in between. In nucleotides, the CDR3 is TGTGCCAGCACGCAGGGCTTTAGCACAGATACGCAGTATTTT. Its translation is CASTQGFSTDTQYF.

The J gene is TRBJ1-6, the V gene TRBV11-2; 8 bases align to TRBD1. This CDR3 is 15 amino acids long. The V gene end was trimmed by 4 bases and the J gene end by 7 bases; junction bases not matched to a gene: 6. From germline, CDR1 is SGHAT and CDR2 FQNNGV. The CDR3 coding sequence is TGTGCCAGCAGCTCCGGGACAGGCGGCAATTCACCCCTCCACTTT. This encodes CASSSGTGGNSPLHF.

The CDR3 DNA reads as TGTGCCAGCAGTTACTCATTCGAGCAGTACTTC. Encoded protein: CASSYSFEQYF. The chain carries TRBV6-6 and TRBJ2-7; D ambiguous. Germline CDR1 is MNHNY and CDR2 is SVGAGI (reference sequence). V shed 0 bases and J shed 6 bases, with 3 bases lying between them. The CDR3 has 11 residues.

V usage is TRBV30 and J usage is TRBJ1-3; D is undetermined. The CDR3 spans 15 residues. Between the trimmed V and J ends, which lost 4 bases and 4 bases, there was a span of 17 bases. The germline V gene has CDR1 GTSNPN and CDR2 SVGIG (reference sequence). CDR3 DNA: TGTGCCTGGACAAAGTCCCGGCTGGCCGGAAACACCATATATTTT. As protein: CAWTKSRLAGNTIYF.

The J gene is TRBJ1-2, the V gene TRBV30; D ambiguous. CDR1 GTSNPN and CDR2 SVGIG come from the germline V gene (reference sequence). Trimming pared 4 bases from V and 1 base from J, leaving 10 bases between. The CDR3 covers 13 residues. The chain's CDR3 is CAWMEFRNYGYTF. CDR3 coding DNA: TGTGCCTGGATGGAATTCCGTAACTATGGCTACACCTTC.

The chain couples TRBV7-9 to TRBJ1-1; a weak D match, TRBD1 (5 bases). Germline loops: CDR1 SEHNR, CDR2 FQNEAQ (reference sequence). Trimming took 7 bases from V and 0 from J, leaving 12 bases between them. The length of the CDR3 is 14 residues. The CDR3 reads CASKQGHMNTEAFF. CDR3 in DNA: TGTGCCAGCAAGCAGGGCCACATGAACACTGAAGCTTTCTTT.

This clone was seen only once. J is TRBJ2-7 and V is TRBV7-8; TRBD1 aligns across 10 bases. V was clipped by 5 bases and J by 2 bases; unmatched bases: 21. Per germline, CDR1 SGHVS and CDR2 FQNEAQ. The length of the CDR3 is 20 residues. CDR3 protein: CASSVKLPGQGIHNTYEQYF. CDR3 in DNA: TGTGCCAGCAGCGTAAAATTACCGGGACAGGGGATTCACAATACCTACGAGCAGTACTTC.

This clone is judged medium-sized. J is TRBJ2-5 and V is TRBV5-1; 11 bases map to TRBD2. CDR1 and CDR2 (germline): SGHRS, YFSETQ. The junction had 6 bases not matched to a gene; V was cut back by 3 bases and J by 5 bases. CDR3 length equals 15 residues. CDR3 residues: CASSSTSGEGETQYF. The CDR3 DNA reads TGCGCCAGCAGCTCGACTAGCGGGGAGGGGGAGACCCAGTACTTC.

The V and J genes are TRBV9 and TRBJ2-3; D is unresolved. V was shortened by 2 bases and J by 2 bases, with 9 bases between the two germline ends. The CDR3 sequence is 14 residues long. Germline-derived CDR1 and CDR2 are SGDLS and YYNGEE. CDR3 DNA: TGTGCCAGCAGCGTTCGAAGCTACACAGATACGCAGTATTTT. Translated: CASSVRSYTDTQYF.